What follows are 19 T cell receptor beta chains derived from one specimen sequenced in a study of cytotoxic CD8 clonotypes in ibrutinib-treated CLL. The method was immunoSEQ multiplex PCR; TCRdb's version includes in-frame clones alone and lacks a portion of them. This sample has roughly 250,000 clones; around 70% occur once, and the top ten carry 15%. The specimen comprised PBMCs, sampled after 24 months of ibrutinib treatment. Receptors originate from a human donor with chronic lymphocytic leukemia.

The chain links TRBV5-1 to TRBJ2-4, with 10 bases identical to TRBD2. CDR3 length: 18 residues. The germline CDR1 and CDR2 sequences are SGHRS and YFSETQ. V trimming: 2 bases; J trimming: 8 bases; junction bases outside the gene matches: 16. CDR3 sequence reads: CASSFNDWTSGTTHIQYF. In nucleotides, the CDR3 is TGCGCCAGCAGCTTTAATGACTGGACTAGCGGCACGACCCACATTCAGTACTTC. The full variable domain, in which reference TRBV5-1 and TRBJ2-4 provide the parts outside the CDR3, is KAGVTQTPRYLIKTRGQQVTLSCSPISGHRSVSWYQQTPGQGLQFLFEYFSETQRNKGNFPGRFSGRQFSNSRSEMNVSTLELGDSALYLCASSFNDWTSGTTHIQYFGAGTRLSVL.

The chain joins TRBV29-1 to TRBJ2-3; TRBD2 aligns across 9 bases. The CDR3 has 14 residues. Per the germline V gene, CDR1 is SQVTM and CDR2 is ANQGSEA. V dropped 4 bases and J dropped 3; count of bases not matched to a gene: 5. CDR3 nucleotides: TGCAGCGTTGCTTTTAGCGGGAGAACAGATACGCAGTATTTT. This codes for CSVAFSGRTDTQYF.

This clone was observed once. This chain connects TRBV6-5 to TRBJ1-1; D perhaps matches TRBD1 (5 bases). Per germline, CDR1 MNHEY and CDR2 SVGAGI. The CDR3 loop spans 13 amino acids. V gave up 2 bases and J gave up 8 bases, with 12 bases separating them. For the CDR3, the DNA is TGTGCCAGCAGTTACCCCGGGACTGTCGAAGCTTTCTTT. It specifies CASSYPGTVEAFF.

The rearrangement joins TRBV30 to TRBJ2-3; TRBD2 matches 13 bases. The CDR3 has 16 residues. CDR1 is GTSNPN and CDR2 is SVGIG in the germline V gene (reference sequence). V dropped 3 bases and J dropped 5; count of bases not matched to a gene: 8. The CDR3 DNA is TGTGCCTGGAGGGCCTGGACTAGCGGGAGCTTAGATACGCAGTATTTT. Protein: CAWRAWTSGSLDTQYF. Complete variable domain (other parts from reference TRBV30 and TRBJ2-3): SQTIHQWPATLVQPVGSPLSLECTVEGTSNPNLYWYRQAAGRGLQLLFYSVGIGQISSEVPQNLSASRPQDRQFILSSKKLLLSDSGFYLCAWRAWTSGSLDTQYFGPGTRLTVL.

The chain is built from TRBV5-1 and TRBJ1-2, with a tentative D call TRBD1 (5 bases). Trimming cost V 4 bases and J 1 base, with 11 bases left between them. The CDR3 extends over 14 amino acids. The V gene's germline CDR1 is SGHRS and CDR2 YFSETQ. In nucleotides, the CDR3 is TGCGCCAGCAGCCCAGACCAGGGTAACTATGGCTACACCTTC. It translates to CASSPDQGNYGYTF.

The chain employs TRBV2 and TRBJ2-2; D unresolved. The CDR3 sequence is 16 residues long. Trimming removed 7 bases at V and 1 base at J, with 16 bases between. The germline V gene has CDR1 SNHLY and CDR2 FYNNEI. The CDR3 spells CASTPSGRVNTGELFF. CDR3 bases: TGTGCCAGCACCCCATCGGGTCGGGTGAACACCGGGGAGCTGTTTTTT.

The chain has TRBV7-3 and TRBJ2-2; 7 nucleotides align to TRBD1. Germline CDR1 SGHTA, CDR2 FQGTGA. The CDR3 is 13 residues long. The ends lost 5 bases at V and 5 bases at J; junction bases unmatched: 2. The CDR3 DNA reads as TGTGCCAGCAGCCGACAGGGTACCGGGGAGCTGTTTTTT. It yields the protein CASSRQGTGELFF.

The genes are TRBV14 and TRBJ1-2, with unresolved D. The CDR3 covers 12 residues. Trimming took off 2 bases at V and 8 bases at J, with 9 bases between the two ends. CDR1 and CDR2 (germline): SGHDN, FVKESK. The CDR3 DNA follows: TGTGCCAGCAGCCAATCTACGTACGGCTACACCTTC. Its protein product is CASSQSTYGYTF.

This sequence joins TRBV28 and TRBJ1-5; tentative D call: TRBD1 (6 bases). The CDR3 extends over 18 amino acids. Germline CDR1 and CDR2: MDHEN and SYDVKM. Trimming cost V 4 bases and J 0 bases, with 19 bases left between them. The CDR3 DNA reads TGTGCCAGCAGTTCGAGTGCGACAGGAGAATATAGCAATCAGCCCCAGCATTTT. It codes for CASSSSATGEYSNQPQHF. Combining the CDR3 with reference TRBV28 and TRBJ1-5 gives the whole variable domain DVKVTQSSRYLVKRTGEKVFLECVQDMDHENMFWYRQDPGLGLRLIYFSYDVKMKEKGDIPEGYSVSREKKERFSLILESASTNQTSMYLCASSSSATGEYSNQPQHFGDGTRLSIL.

This chain's CDR3 is CASRGDQVLFTEAFF. Here the CDR3 DNA reads TGTGCCAGCAGAGGGGACCAAGTTCTGTTCACTGAAGCTTTCTTT. This chain links TRBV25-1 with TRBJ1-1, with TRBD1 as a possible D gene (5 bases). Germline V gene sequence: CDR1 MGHDK, CDR2 SYGVNS. Deletions cut 6 bases from V and 4 bases from J, with 18 bases between. This CDR3 has 15 residues.

The chain has TRBV9 and TRBJ2-3; TRBD2 is a possible D gene (6 bases). Germline V CDR1 and CDR2: SGDLS, YYNGEE. The CDR3 is 15 amino acids. The ends were cut back, 3 bases at V and 0 bases at J, with 11 bases in the middle. CDR3 sequence: CASSDSGGSTDTQYF. The CDR3 DNA follows: TGTGCCAGCAGCGACAGTGGGGGGAGCACAGATACGCAGTATTTT.

V is TRBV5-1 and J is TRBJ1-1; D remains unclear. V lost 0 bases and J 6 bases, leaving 12 bases between the germline ends. The CDR3 has 14 amino acids. Per germline, CDR1 SGHRS and CDR2 YFSETQ. The chain's CDR3 is CASSLAPTDPEAFF. The CDR3 DNA follows: TGCGCCAGCAGCTTGGCCCCGACGGATCCTGAAGCTTTCTTT.

The rearrangement joins TRBV4-2 to TRBJ2-5; 7 bases align to TRBD1. CDR3 size: 14 residues. Looked up from germline, CDR1 is LGHNA and CDR2 is YNFKEQ. V lost 8 bases and J lost 5; bases outside the gene matches: 11. The CDR3 DNA reads TGTGCCAGCGGAACAGGGGATACCATGGAGACCCAGTACTTC. Its translation is CASGTGDTMETQYF.

The chain joins TRBV4-1 to TRBJ2-7, with D possibly matching TRBD1 (7 bases). The V and J ends lost 0 bases and 5 bases respectively, with 14 bases between them. The CDR3 extends over 15 amino acids. Germline lookup yields CDR1 MGHRA and CDR2 YSYEKL. Here the CDR3 reads CASSQETGTGDEQYF. The CDR3 coding sequence is TGCGCCAGCAGCCAAGAGACAGGGACGGGGGACGAGCAGTACTTC.

The chain recombines TRBV28 with TRBJ2-1; D unresolved. Germline-derived CDR1 and CDR2 are MDHEN and SYDVKM. With 2 bases removed from V and 10 bases from J, the gap between germline ends came to 6 bases. The CDR3 contains 11 residues. As DNA, the CDR3 is TGTGCCAGCAGTTTACTCGCAGAGCAGTTCTTC. Translated, it gives CASSLLAEQFF.

The chain recombines TRBV2 with TRBJ1-2; weak D call: TRBD1 (5 bases). Per the germline V gene, CDR1 is SNHLY and CDR2 is FYNNEI. Trimming shortened V by 6 bases and J by 6 bases, and 14 bases separated the two germline ends. CDR3 size: 13 residues. CDR3 DNA: TGTGCCAGCAGGCAGGGTTCCCCCAATGGCTACACCTTC. This sequence encodes CASRQGSPNGYTF.

The chain carries TRBV30 and TRBJ2-5; D is ambiguous. CDR1 is GTSNPN and CDR2 is SVGIG in the germline V gene (reference sequence). The CDR3 consists of 11 residues. V was trimmed by 3 bases and J by 1 base, leaving 3 bases between them. CDR3 nucleotides: TGTGCCTGGAGCCGCCAAGAGACCCAGTACTTC. Residues: CAWSRQETQYF. Full variable domain (remainder filled in from reference TRBV30 and TRBJ2-5): SQTIHQWPATLVQPVGSPLSLECTVEGTSNPNLYWYRQAAGRGLQLLFYSVGIGQISSEVPQNLSASRPQDRQFILSSKKLLLSDSGFYLCAWSRQETQYFGPGTRLLVL.

The chain recombines TRBV27 with TRBJ2-7; tentative D call: TRBD2 (5 bases). V was cut by 5 bases and J by 3 bases, with 14 bases left in between. Per the germline V gene, CDR1 is MNHEY and CDR2 is SMNVEV (reference sequence). CDR3 length equals 14 residues. The CDR3 coding sequence is TGTGCCAGCAGTGCACCGGGGTTCAGCTACGAGCAGTACTTC. The encoded protein is CASSAPGFSYEQYF.

The chain carries TRBV4-3 and TRBJ2-1; 12 positions match TRBD1. The J segment lost 8 bases and the V segment lost 6 bases, leaving 8 bases of the junction unmatched. Germline CDR1 and CDR2: LGHNA and YSLEER. This CDR3 is built from 15 residues. CDR3 sequence: CASRSSGTGGHEQFF. The CDR3 bases are TGCGCCAGCAGATCCTCGGGGACAGGGGGCCATGAGCAGTTCTTC.